These 21 T cell receptor beta chains were all obtained from the same sample, sequenced in a study of regulatory and conventional T cells in RAG deficiency (TCRdb year 2017). Libraries were built with the immunoSEQ multiplex PCR assay. This is the immuneACCESS table as TCRdb keeps it, with only in-frame sequences that have V and J called. A part of the clones is gone; compared with another copy, unresolved V genes explain less than half, and the rest is unexplained. The sample data list under 25,000 clones, and about nine tenths of these were observed just once. The top ten constitute roughly 1.4% of the sample. Before genomic DNA extraction, regulatory T cells were isolated from blood as CD4+CD25-high CD127-low cells. The sample was also linked to a second study, of regulatory T cells. From that second study: For the multiplex PCR, 52 forward TRBV primers and 13 reverse TRBJ primers were used, and amplification bias was corrected with both assay-based and computational methods.

Input material: Tregs sorted from blood. Receptors were obtained from a human donor in good health.

This chain links TRBV2 with TRBJ2-7, with D tentatively TRBD2 (6 bases). The V gene's germline CDR1 is SNHLY and CDR2 FYNNEI. V was cut by 6 bases and J by 4 bases, with 13 bases left in between. This CDR3 is built from 13 residues. DNA for the CDR3: TGTGCCAGCAGACTAGCTTTTGGGTACGAGCAGTACTTC. It encodes CASRLAFGYEQYF.

The genes are TRBV15 and TRBJ2-5; maybe TRBD2 (5 bases). The CDR3 contains 17 residues. V was cut by 1 base and J by 0 bases, with 15 bases left in between. Germline CDR1 and CDR2: LNHNV and YYDKDF (reference sequence). The chain's CDR3 is CATSRGRSLGYQETQYF. The CDR3 coding sequence is TGTGCCACCAGCAGAGGGAGATCACTAGGATACCAAGAGACCCAGTACTTC.

This clone was counted only a few times. A read error may account for a junction end that differs from germline. The chain is built from TRBV7-3 and TRBJ2-2; weak D call: TRBD1 (5 bases). Germline V gives CDR1 SGHTA, CDR2 FQGTGA. The CDR3 length is 13 residues. CDR3 region: CAGRAFNTGELFF. CDR3 coding DNA: TGTGCCGGCAGGGCTTTCAACACCGGGGAGCTGTTTTTT. Looking up the rest from reference TRBV7-3 and TRBJ2-2 gives the full variable domain: GAGVSQTPSNKVTEKGKYVELRCDPISGHTALYWYRQSLGQGPEFLIYFQGTGAADDSGLPNDRFFAVRPEGSVSTLKIQRTERGDSAVYLCAGRAFNTGELFFGEGSRLTVL.

V and J are TRBV5-5 and TRBJ2-2, with a possible D match to TRBD2 (6 bases). Germline assignment: CDR1 SGHKS and CDR2 YYEKEE (reference sequence). The CDR3 consists of 15 residues. V was cut by 0 bases and J by 4 bases, with 10 bases left in between. The CDR3 DNA sequence: TGTGCCAGCAGCTTGGTTGGAGCGGGCACCGGGGAGCTGTTTTTT. Translating it yields CASSLVGAGTGELFF.

This chain uses TRBV5-1 with TRBJ1-5; 9 nucleotides agree with TRBD1. V shed 4 bases, J shed 11 bases, and the junction held 16 bases outside the gene matches. This CDR3 has 16 amino acids. CDR1 is SGHRS and CDR2 is YFSETQ in the germline V gene. The CDR3 DNA is TGCGCCAGCAGCATAGGGACAGGGTTCCTTAGGGGGGCCCAGCATTTT. Protein sequence: CASSIGTGFLRGAQHF.

The chain employs TRBV19 and TRBJ2-2; 8 nucleotides agree with TRBD1. CDR3 length: 16 residues. Trimming removed 2 bases from V and 0 bases from J; junction bases left unmatched: 2. CDR1 and CDR2 (germline): LNHDA, SQIVND (reference sequence). CDR3 in DNA: TGTGCCAGTAGTATACAGGGGGCTTCGAACACCGGGGAGCTGTTTTTT. Its protein product is CASSIQGASNTGELFF.

This clone was seen a handful of times. The chain is built from TRBV7-9 and TRBJ1-3, with 8 bases fitting TRBD1. Germline CDR1 reads SEHNR; CDR2 reads FQNEAQ (reference sequence). J was trimmed by 1 base and V by 4 bases; bases with no gene match: 3. The CDR3 loop spans 15 amino acids. The CDR3 loop reads CASSSQGASGNTIYF. CDR3 coding DNA: TGTGCCAGCAGCTCCCAGGGGGCGTCTGGAAACACCATATATTTT.

The genes are TRBV6-1 and TRBJ2-7, with D possibly being TRBD1 (6 bases). CDR3 length equals 13 residues. Trimming took off 4 bases at V and 2 bases at J, with 9 bases between the two ends. In germline, CDR1 is MNHNS, CDR2 SASEGT. CDR3 bases: TGTGCCAGCAGTGTTCAGGGGCCCTACGAGCAGTACTTC. Translated, it gives CASSVQGPYEQYF.

The chain has TRBV10-3 and TRBJ2-3; D remains ambiguous. Germline V lookup: CDR1 ENHRY, CDR2 SYGVKD. The CDR3 covers 16 residues. Trimming took 2 bases from V and 2 from J, leaving 14 bases between them. The CDR3 region has the DNA TGTGCCATCAGTGAGCGTTTGGGCAGGAACACAGATACGCAGTATTTT. This sequence encodes CAISERLGRNTDTQYF.

This clone occurred a few times. The chain couples TRBV19 to TRBJ1-5; the D gene is possibly TRBD1 (5 bases). V was trimmed by 4 bases and J by 5 bases, leaving 12 bases between them. From germline, CDR1 is LNHDA and CDR2 SQIVND (reference sequence). CDR3 length: 14 residues. As DNA, the CDR3 is TGTGCCAGTAGTACCCGGGGGACGGATCAGCCCCAGCATTTT. Translating it yields CASSTRGTDQPQHF.

V is TRBV19 and J is TRBJ2-5; D is ambiguous. The tail of the sequence fits TRBJ2-7 better, so the J call may be wrong. Germline values: CDR1 LNHDA, CDR2 SQIVND (reference sequence). There are 14 residues in the CDR3. The DNA for the CDR3 is TGTGCCAGTAGTATAACTATCCAAGTCTACGAGCAGTACTTC. Protein: CASSITIQVYEQYF.

The J gene is TRBJ1-2, the V gene TRBV4-1, with TRBD1 identical over 9 bases. CDR1 and CDR2 from the germline V gene are MGHRA and YSYEKL. The CDR3 covers 18 residues. Losses at the gene ends were 0 bases for V and 7 bases for J; bases not matched to a gene: 15. CDR3 sequence reads: CASSQDLDRGPNYVGYTF. CDR3 bases: TGCGCCAGCAGCCAAGATCTGGACAGGGGCCCAAACTATGTTGGCTACACCTTC.

V and J are TRBV29-1 and TRBJ1-1; D not resolved. The CDR3 has 11 amino acids. The germline gives CDR1 SQVTM, CDR2 ANQGSEA. The V end lost 4 bases, the J end lost 11 bases, and 14 bases lay between the germline ends. The CDR3 is CSVGSTGGAFF. The CDR3 region has the DNA TGCAGCGTTGGGAGCACGGGCGGGGCTTTCTTT. Based on the CDR3 plus reference TRBV29-1 and TRBJ1-1, the full variable domain is SAVISQKPSRDICQRGTSLTIQCQVDSQVTMMFWYRQQPGQSLTLIATANQGSEATYESGFVIDKFPISRPNLTFSTLTVSNMSPEDSSIYLCSVGSTGGAFFGQGTRLTVV.

The V and J genes are TRBV4-2 and TRBJ2-2; 9 bases fit TRBD2. Trimming took 1 base from V and 5 from J; bases not matched to a gene: 8. CDR1 is LGHNA, CDR2 YNFKEQ, per germline. The CDR3 consists of 17 residues. This CDR3 is CASSQGLAGEYTGELFF. CDR3 DNA: TGTGCCAGCAGCCAAGGGTTAGCGGGGGAATATACCGGGGAGCTGTTTTTT.

The gene calls are TRBV11-2 and TRBJ2-5; weak D call: TRBD1 (6 bases). The J call may be incorrect, as the DNA end agrees better with TRBJ2-7. The germline CDR1 and CDR2 sequences are SGHAT and FQNNGV. The CDR3 contains 16 residues. DNA for the CDR3: TGTGCCAGCAGCTGGGTGAGACAGGCGGAACCCTACGAGCAGTACTTC. Translated, it gives CASSWVRQAEPYEQYF.

The chain carries TRBV6-5 and TRBJ2-1; 10 positions agree with TRBD1. The germline gives CDR1 MNHEY, CDR2 SVGAGI. The CDR3 has 15 residues. The V segment lost 6 bases and the J segment 6 bases; nucleotides outside the gene matches: 8. The CDR3 region has the DNA TGTGCCAGCAGCTTATCTGGGACAGGGGTCAATGAGCAGTTCTTC. It translates to CASSLSGTGVNEQFF.

This chain joins TRBV19 and TRBJ1-3; the match to TRBD1 covers 8 bases. CDR1 and CDR2 (germline): LNHDA, SQIVND (reference sequence). V shed 6 bases, J shed 1 base, and the junction held 8 bases outside the gene matches. CDR3 length: 16 residues. CDR3 bases: TGTGCCAGTAGCCACCGGACAGGGCGATCTGGAAACACCATATATTTT. This gives the protein CASSHRTGRSGNTIYF.

This clone has more than one count but fewer than ten. The chain employs TRBV19 and TRBJ1-6, with D perhaps matching TRBD1 (5 bases). There are 14 residues in the CDR3. The V end lost 5 bases, the J end lost 2 bases, and 7 bases lay between the germline ends. Germline loops: CDR1 LNHDA, CDR2 SQIVND (reference sequence). CDR3 sequence reads: CASSLGPYNSPLHF. The CDR3 coding sequence is TGTGCCAGTAGTTTGGGGCCCTATAATTCACCCCTCCACTTT.

The chain employs TRBV6-4 and TRBJ1-1; TRBD1 might be the D (5 bases). The CDR3 totals 13 residues. The ends were cut back, 5 bases at V and 6 bases at J, with 13 bases in the middle. Germline V gives CDR1 MRHNA, CDR2 SNTAGT. CDR3 in amino acids: CASSFTWGAEAFF. In DNA, the CDR3 is TGTGCCAGCAGTTTCACATGGGGCGCTGAAGCTTTCTTT.

This sequence joins TRBV6-5 and TRBJ2-1; D is possibly TRBD1 (6 bases). Germline CDR1 reads MNHEY; CDR2 reads SVGAGI. CDR3 length equals 15 residues. V lost 5 bases, J lost 4 bases, and 15 bases lay in between. Here the CDR3 reads CASSLQGIIYNEQFF. Here the CDR3 DNA reads TGTGCCAGCAGTCTCCAGGGGATTATATACAATGAGCAGTTCTTC.

The genes are TRBV5-8 and TRBJ2-2, with D perhaps given as TRBD1 or TRBD2 (5 bases each). Germline loops: CDR1 SGHTS, CDR2 YDEGEE. V lost 3 bases, J lost 6 bases, and 18 bases lay in between. CDR3 size: 16 residues. CDR3 residues: CASSWDPQGWAGELFF. CDR3 DNA sequence: TGTGCCAGCAGCTGGGACCCGCAGGGATGGGCCGGGGAGCTGTTTTTT.